The entry below gives a single TCR beta chain sequence along with its context. The CDR3 is 17 residues long. Trimming took 5 bases from V and 2 from J; bases not matched to a gene: 9. Looked up from germline, CDR1 is SGHTA and CDR2 is FQGNSA. This specimen comes from a study of blood T cells in healthy people across ages. A second PCR of 7 to 11 cycles used a sample-barcoded 5' primer and a J-beta primer mix. TCRdb re-called the 5' RACE reads with MiXCR, one entry per CDR3 protein. The sample has about 1.1 million distinct CDR3 sequences, around two fifths seen once. The chain carries TRBV7-2 and TRBJ2-1, with 10 nucleotides matching TRBD2. The sequencing sample was made of blood. The receptor was derived from a man aged 18 to 35 in good health. CDR3 nucleotides: TGTGCCAGCAGCCAGAGGGCTAGCGGGGGTACCTACAATGAGCAGTTCTTC. Translation gives CASSQRASGGTYNEQFF.